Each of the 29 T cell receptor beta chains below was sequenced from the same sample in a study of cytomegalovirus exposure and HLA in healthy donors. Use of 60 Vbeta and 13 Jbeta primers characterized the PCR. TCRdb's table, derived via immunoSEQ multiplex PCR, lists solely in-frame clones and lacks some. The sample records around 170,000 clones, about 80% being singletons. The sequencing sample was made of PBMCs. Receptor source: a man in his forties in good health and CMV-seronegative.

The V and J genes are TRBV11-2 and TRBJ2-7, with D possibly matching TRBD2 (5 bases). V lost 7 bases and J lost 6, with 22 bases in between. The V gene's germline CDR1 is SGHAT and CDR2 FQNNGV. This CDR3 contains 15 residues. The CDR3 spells CASTSIRLGESEQYV. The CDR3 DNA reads TGTGCCAGCACCTCTATAAGATTGGGAGAAAGCGAGCAGTACGTC.

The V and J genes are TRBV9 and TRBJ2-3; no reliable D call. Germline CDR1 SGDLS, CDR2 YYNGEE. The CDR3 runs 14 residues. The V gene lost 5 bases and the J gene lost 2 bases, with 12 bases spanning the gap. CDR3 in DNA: TGTGCCAGCAGTGAGCCCCTCGCCACAGATACGCAGTATTTT. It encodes CASSEPLATDTQYF. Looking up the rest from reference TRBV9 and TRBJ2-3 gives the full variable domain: DSGVTQTPKHLITATGQRVTLRCSPRSGDLSVYWYQQSLDQGLQFLIQYYNGEERAKGNILERFSAQQFPDLHSELNLSSLELGDSALYFCASSEPLATDTQYFGPGTRLTVL.

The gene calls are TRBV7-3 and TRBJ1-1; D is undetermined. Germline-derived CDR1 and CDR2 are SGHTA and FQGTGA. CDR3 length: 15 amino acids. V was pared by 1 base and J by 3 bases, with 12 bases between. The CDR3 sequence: CASSLMMVGDTEAFF. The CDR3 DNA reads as TGTGCCAGCAGCTTAATGATGGTCGGGGACACTGAAGCTTTCTTT.

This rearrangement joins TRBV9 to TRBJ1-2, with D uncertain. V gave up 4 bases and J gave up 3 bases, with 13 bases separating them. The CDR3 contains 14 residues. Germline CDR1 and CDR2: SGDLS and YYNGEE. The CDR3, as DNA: TGTGCCAGCAGCCCTTCTCCTCCTCACTATGGCTACACCTTC. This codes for CASSPSPPHYGYTF.

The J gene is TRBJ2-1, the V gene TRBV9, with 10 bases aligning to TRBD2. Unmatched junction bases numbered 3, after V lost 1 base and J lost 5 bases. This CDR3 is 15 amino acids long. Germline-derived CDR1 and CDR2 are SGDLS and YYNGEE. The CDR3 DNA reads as TGTGCCAGCAGCGTATCGGGACTAGCGCACAATGAGCAGTTCTTC. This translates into CASSVSGLAHNEQFF.

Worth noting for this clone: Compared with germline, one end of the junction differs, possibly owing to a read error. The CDR3 DNA reads as TGTGCCAGCAGATTATTGACTAGGGAAGATACGCAGTATTTT. It encodes CASRLLTREDTQYF. This chain connects TRBV27 to TRBJ2-3, with a weak D call TRBD2 (6 bases). The germline V gene encodes CDR1 MNHEY and CDR2 SMNVEV (reference sequence). This CDR3 has 14 amino acids.

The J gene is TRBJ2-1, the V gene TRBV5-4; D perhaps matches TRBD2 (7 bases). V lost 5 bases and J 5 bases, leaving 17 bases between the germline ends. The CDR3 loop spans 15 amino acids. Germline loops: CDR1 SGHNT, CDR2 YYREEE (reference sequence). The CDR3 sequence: CASSVYSGGHNEQFF. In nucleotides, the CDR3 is TGTGCCAGCAGTGTCTATTCGGGGGGCCACAATGAGCAGTTCTTC. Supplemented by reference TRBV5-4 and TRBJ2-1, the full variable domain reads ETGVTQSPTHLIKTRGQQVTLRCSSQSGHNTVSWYQQALGQGPQFIFQYYREEENGRGNFPPRFSGLQFPNYSSELNVNALELDDSALYLCASSVYSGGHNEQFFGPGTRLTVL.

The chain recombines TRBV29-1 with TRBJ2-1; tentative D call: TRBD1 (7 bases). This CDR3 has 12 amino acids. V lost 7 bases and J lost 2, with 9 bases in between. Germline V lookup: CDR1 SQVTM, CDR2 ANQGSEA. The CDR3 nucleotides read TGCAGCGCCAGGGGGGCCTACAATGAGCAGTTCTTC. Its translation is CSARGAYNEQFF.

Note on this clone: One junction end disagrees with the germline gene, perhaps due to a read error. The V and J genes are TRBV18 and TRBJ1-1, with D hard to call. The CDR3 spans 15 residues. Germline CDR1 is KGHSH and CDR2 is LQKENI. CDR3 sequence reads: CARSPPSVSNTEAFF. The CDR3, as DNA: TGTGCCAGATCACCACCGTCGGTGTCGAACACTGAAGCTTTCTTT.

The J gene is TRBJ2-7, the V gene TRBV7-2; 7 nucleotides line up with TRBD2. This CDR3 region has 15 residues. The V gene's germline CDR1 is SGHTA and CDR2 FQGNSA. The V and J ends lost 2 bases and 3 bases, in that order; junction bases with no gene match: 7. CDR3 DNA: TGTGCCAGCAGCTTAAAAGCGGGAATTAACTACGAGCAGTACTTC. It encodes CASSLKAGINYEQYF.

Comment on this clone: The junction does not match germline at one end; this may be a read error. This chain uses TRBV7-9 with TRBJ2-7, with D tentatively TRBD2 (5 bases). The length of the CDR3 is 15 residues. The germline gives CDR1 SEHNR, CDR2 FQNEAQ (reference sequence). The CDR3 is CSSSLAGEGSYEQYF. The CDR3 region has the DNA TGTTCCAGCAGCTTAGCCGGGGAAGGGTCCTACGAGCAGTACTTC.

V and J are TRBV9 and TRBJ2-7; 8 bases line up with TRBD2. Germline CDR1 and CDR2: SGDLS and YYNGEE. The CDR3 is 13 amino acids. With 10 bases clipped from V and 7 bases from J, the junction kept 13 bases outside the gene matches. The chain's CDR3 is CALWTSRMGEQYF. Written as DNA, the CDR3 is TGTGCCTTATGGACTAGCAGGATGGGGGAGCAGTACTTC.

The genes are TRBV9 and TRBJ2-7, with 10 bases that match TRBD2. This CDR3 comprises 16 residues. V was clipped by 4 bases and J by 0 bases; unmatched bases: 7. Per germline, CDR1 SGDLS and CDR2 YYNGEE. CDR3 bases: TGTGCCAGCAGCCCAGGACTAGCGGCCAGCTCCTACGAGCAGTACTTC. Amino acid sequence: CASSPGLAASSYEQYF.

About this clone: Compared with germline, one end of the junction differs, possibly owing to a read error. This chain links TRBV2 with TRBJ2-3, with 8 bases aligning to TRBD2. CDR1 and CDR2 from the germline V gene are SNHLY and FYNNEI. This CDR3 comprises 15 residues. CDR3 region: CASSQAGEWADTQYF. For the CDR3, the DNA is TGTGCCAGCAGTCAAGCGGGAGAATGGGCAGATACGCAGTATTTT.

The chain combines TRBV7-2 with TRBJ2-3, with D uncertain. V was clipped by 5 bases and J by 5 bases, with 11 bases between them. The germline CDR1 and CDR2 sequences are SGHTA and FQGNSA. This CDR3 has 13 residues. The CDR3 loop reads CASSLGLEDTQYF. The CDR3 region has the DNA TGTGCCAGCAGCCTAGGGCTTGAAGATACGCAGTATTTT.

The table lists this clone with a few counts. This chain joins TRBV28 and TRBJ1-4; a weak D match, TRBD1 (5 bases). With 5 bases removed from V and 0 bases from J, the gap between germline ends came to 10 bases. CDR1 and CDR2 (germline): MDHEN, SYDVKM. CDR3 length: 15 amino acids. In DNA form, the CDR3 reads TGTGCCAGCAGTGCCGGGGGTTCAACTAATGAAAAACTGTTTTTT. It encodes CASSAGGSTNEKLFF.

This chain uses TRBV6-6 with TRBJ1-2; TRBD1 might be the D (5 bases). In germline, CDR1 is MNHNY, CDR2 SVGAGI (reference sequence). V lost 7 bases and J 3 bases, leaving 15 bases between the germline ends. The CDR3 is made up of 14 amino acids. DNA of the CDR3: TGTGCCAGCATCCGGGACTCGGAGGACTATGGCTACACCTTC. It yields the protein CASIRDSEDYGYTF.

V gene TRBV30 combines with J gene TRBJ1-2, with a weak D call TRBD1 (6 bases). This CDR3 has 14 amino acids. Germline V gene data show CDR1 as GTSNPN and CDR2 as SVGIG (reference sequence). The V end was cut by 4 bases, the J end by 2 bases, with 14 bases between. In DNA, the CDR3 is TGTGCCTGGACCCACAAGGGGGAGAACTATGGCTACACCTTC. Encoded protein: CAWTHKGENYGYTF.

The CDR3 loop reads CASSLDRQTQFF. The CDR3 nucleotides read TGTGCCAGCAGCTTAGATAGACAGACGCAGTTCTTC. V gene TRBV11-3 combines with J gene TRBJ2-1; a weak D match, TRBD1 (5 bases). This CDR3 contains 12 residues. Germline V gene data show CDR1 as SGHNT and CDR2 as YENEEA. Between the trimmed V and J ends, which lost 0 bases and 12 bases, there was a span of 9 bases.

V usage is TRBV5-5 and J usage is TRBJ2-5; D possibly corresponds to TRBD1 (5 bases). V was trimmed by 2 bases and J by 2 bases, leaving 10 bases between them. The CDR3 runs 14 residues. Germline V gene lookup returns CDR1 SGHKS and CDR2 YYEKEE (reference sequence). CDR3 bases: TGTGCCAGCAGCTTAGGGGCAGCGCAAGAGACCCAGTACTTC. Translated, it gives CASSLGAAQETQYF.

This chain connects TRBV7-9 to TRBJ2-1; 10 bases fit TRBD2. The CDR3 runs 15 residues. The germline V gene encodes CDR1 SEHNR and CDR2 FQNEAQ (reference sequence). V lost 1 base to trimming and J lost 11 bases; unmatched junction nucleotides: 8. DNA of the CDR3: TGTGCCAGCAGCTTAGAGGTAGCGGGAGGAGGCAAGCAGTTCTTC. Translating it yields CASSLEVAGGGKQFF. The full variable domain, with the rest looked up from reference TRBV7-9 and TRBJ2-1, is DTGVSQNPRHKITKRGQNVTFRCDPISEHNRLYWYRQTLGQGPEFLTYFQNEAQLEKSRLLSDRFSAERPKGSFSTLEIQRTEQGDSAMYLCASSLEVAGGGKQFFGPGTRLTVL.

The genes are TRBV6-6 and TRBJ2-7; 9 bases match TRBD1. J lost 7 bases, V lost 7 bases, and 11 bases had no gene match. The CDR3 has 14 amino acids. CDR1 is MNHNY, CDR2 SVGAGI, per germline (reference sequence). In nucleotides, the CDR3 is TGTGCCAGCACCACGGGACAGGGTATTAAGGAGCAGTACTTC. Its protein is CASTTGQGIKEQYF.

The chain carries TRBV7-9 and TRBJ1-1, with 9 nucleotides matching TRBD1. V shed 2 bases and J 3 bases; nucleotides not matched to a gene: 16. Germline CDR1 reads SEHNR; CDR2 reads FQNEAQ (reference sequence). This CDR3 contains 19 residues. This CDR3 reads CASSLMGTGFLLQDTEAFF. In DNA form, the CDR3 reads TGTGCCAGCAGCTTAATGGGGACAGGGTTCCTATTACAAGACACTGAAGCTTTCTTT. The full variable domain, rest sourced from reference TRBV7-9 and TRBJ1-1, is DTGVSQNPRHKITKRGQNVTFRCDPISEHNRLYWYRQTLGQGPEFLTYFQNEAQLEKSRLLSDRFSAERPKGSFSTLEIQRTEQGDSAMYLCASSLMGTGFLLQDTEAFFGQGTRLTVV.

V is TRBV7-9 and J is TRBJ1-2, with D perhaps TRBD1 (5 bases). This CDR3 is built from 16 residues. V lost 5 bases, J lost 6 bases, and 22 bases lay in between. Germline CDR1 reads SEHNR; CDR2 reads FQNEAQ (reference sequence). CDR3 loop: CASSPPVLGGDDGYTF. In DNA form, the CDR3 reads TGTGCCAGCAGCCCCCCGGTGTTGGGGGGGGATGATGGCTACACCTTC.

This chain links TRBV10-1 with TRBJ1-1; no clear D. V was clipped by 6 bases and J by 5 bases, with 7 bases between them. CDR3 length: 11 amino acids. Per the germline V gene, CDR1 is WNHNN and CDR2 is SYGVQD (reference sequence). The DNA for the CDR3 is TGCGCCAGCAGCGGAGGTACTGAAGCTTTCTTT. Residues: CASSGGTEAFF.

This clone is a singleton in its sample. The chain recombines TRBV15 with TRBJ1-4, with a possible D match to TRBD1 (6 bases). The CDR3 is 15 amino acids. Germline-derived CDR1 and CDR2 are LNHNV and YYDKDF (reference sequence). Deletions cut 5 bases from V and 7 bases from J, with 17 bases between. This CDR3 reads CATSGQGSGGEKLFF. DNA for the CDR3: TGTGCCACCAGCGGCCAGGGGTCAGGAGGTGAAAAACTGTTTTTT.

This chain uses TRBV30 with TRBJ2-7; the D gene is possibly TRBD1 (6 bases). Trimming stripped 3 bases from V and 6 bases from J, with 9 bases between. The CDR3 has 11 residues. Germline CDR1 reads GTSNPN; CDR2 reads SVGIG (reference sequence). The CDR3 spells CAWSKGGEQYV. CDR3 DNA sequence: TGTGCCTGGAGCAAAGGGGGCGAGCAGTACGTC.

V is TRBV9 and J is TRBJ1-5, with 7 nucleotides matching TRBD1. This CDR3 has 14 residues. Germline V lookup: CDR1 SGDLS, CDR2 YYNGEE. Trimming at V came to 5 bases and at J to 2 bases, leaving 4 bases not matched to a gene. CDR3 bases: TGTGCCAGCAGTGGCACAGGGGGCAATCAGCCCCAGCATTTT. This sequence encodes CASSGTGGNQPQHF. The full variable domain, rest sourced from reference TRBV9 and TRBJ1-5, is DSGVTQTPKHLITATGQRVTLRCSPRSGDLSVYWYQQSLDQGLQFLIQYYNGEERAKGNILERFSAQQFPDLHSELNLSSLELGDSALYFCASSGTGGNQPQHFGDGTRLSIL.

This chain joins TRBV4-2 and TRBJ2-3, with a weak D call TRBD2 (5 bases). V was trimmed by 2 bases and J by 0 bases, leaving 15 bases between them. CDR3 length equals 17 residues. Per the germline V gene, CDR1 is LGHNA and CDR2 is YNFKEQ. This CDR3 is CASSQPTTGTSTDTQYF. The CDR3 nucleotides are TGTGCCAGCAGCCAACCAACCACGGGAACGAGCACAGATACGCAGTATTTT.